The 27 T cell receptor beta chains in this list originate from one sample, sequenced in a study of blood T cell repertoires in COVID-19. Sequenced by immunoSEQ multiplex PCR; TCRdb stores in-frame clones only, minus some. The table includes roughly 310,000 clones, about 90% detected once. Source material: peripheral blood. The receptors come from a woman between 25 and 40 years old with COVID-19, enrolled during active disease.

Only one count was recorded for this clone. CDR3 coding DNA: TGTGCCAGCAGCTTAGAACCGCCGGGAGGGCCTAAAGATACGCAGTATTTT. It encodes CASSLEPPGGPKDTQYF. The J gene is TRBJ2-3, the V gene TRBV11-3, with TRBD2 matching over 8 bases. Unmatched junction bases numbered 10, after V lost 0 bases and J lost 5 bases. The length of the CDR3 is 17 residues. CDR1 SGHNT and CDR2 YENEEA come from the germline V gene.

The chain is built from TRBV29-1 and TRBJ2-5, with 9 bases aligning to TRBD2. CDR3 length: 17 amino acids. Germline values: CDR1 SQVTM, CDR2 ANQGSEA. V shed 4 bases and J 5 bases; nucleotides not matched to a gene: 17. The CDR3 reads CSVAGGREGRISETQYF. The DNA of the CDR3 is TGCAGCGTTGCCGGAGGGCGGGAGGGCCGGATTTCGGAGACCCAGTACTTC.

The rearrangement joins TRBV7-9 to TRBJ1-5; D may be TRBD1 (6 bases). Germline assignment: CDR1 SEHNR and CDR2 FQNEAQ (reference sequence). The CDR3 extends over 14 amino acids. The V and J ends lost 4 bases and 7 bases respectively, with 14 bases between them. Here the CDR3 DNA reads TGTGCCAGCAGCTCACAGGGATTGGAACAGCCCCAGCATTTT. It is translated as CASSSQGLEQPQHF.

The chain joins TRBV19 to TRBJ2-1, with a tentative D call TRBD1 (6 bases). Between the trimmed V and J ends, which lost 3 bases and 6 bases, there was a span of 9 bases. CDR1 is LNHDA, CDR2 SQIVND, per germline (reference sequence). This CDR3 is 13 amino acids long. CDR3 protein: CASSMGASNEQFF. The CDR3 DNA sequence: TGTGCCAGTAGTATGGGGGCTAGCAATGAGCAGTTCTTC.

This clone has just one count. The genes are TRBV18 and TRBJ2-6; D is possibly TRBD2 (5 bases). Germline V CDR1 and CDR2: KGHSH, LQKENI. V was pared by 3 bases and J by 0 bases, with 15 bases between. CDR3 size: 18 residues. The CDR3 sequence: CASSPRGGSTSGANVLTF. DNA for the CDR3: TGTGCCAGCTCACCCCGAGGAGGCTCCACCTCTGGGGCCAACGTCCTGACTTTC. Using reference TRBV18 and TRBJ2-6 for the parts outside the CDR3, the full variable domain is NAGVMQNPRHLVRRRGQEARLRCSPMKGHSHVYWYRQLPEEGLKFMVYLQKENIIDESGMPKERFSAEFPKEGPSILRIQQVVRGDSAAYFCASSPRGGSTSGANVLTFGAGSRLTVL.

With respect to this clone: This sample also contains other DNA sequences that code for the same CDR3. This chain links TRBV11-2 with TRBJ1-2, with a weak D call TRBD1 (5 bases). Germline V lookup: CDR1 SGHAT, CDR2 FQNNGV. The CDR3 contains 13 residues. V lost 1 base and J 4 bases, leaving 7 bases between the germline ends. The CDR3 is CASSLAGGYGYTF. In DNA form, the CDR3 reads TGTGCCAGCAGCTTAGCCGGGGGCTATGGCTACACCTTC.

The chain joins TRBV28 to TRBJ1-2, with 7 bases that match TRBD1. After removal of 1 base from V and 3 bases from J, the junction contained 2 bases not matched to a gene. CDR1 and CDR2 (germline): MDHEN, SYDVKM. The CDR3 spans 14 residues. This CDR3 is CASSLSTGDYGYTF. In DNA form, the CDR3 reads TGTGCCAGCAGTTTATCTACAGGGGACTATGGCTACACCTTC.

This clone turned up a few times. This chain links TRBV6-1 with TRBJ1-6; weak D call: TRBD1 (5 bases). Trimming took 3 bases from V and 7 from J, leaving 10 bases between them. Germline assignment: CDR1 MNHNS and CDR2 SASEGT. CDR3 length: 14 residues. CDR3 nucleotides: TGTGCCAGCAGTGATGAAAGGGGAAATTCACCCCTCCACTTT. As protein: CASSDERGNSPLHF.

The rearrangement uses TRBV27 and TRBJ2-7, with TRBD2 matching 7 bases. The germline V gene encodes CDR1 MNHEY and CDR2 SMNVEV (reference sequence). V was pared by 8 bases and J by 4 bases, with 14 bases of the junction left unmatched. This CDR3 is 15 amino acids long. The CDR3 DNA follows: TGTGCCAGCGGATTCCTGAAGGGAGGGGCGTACGAGCAGTACTTC. Translation: CASGFLKGGAYEQYF.

This sequence joins TRBV6-1 and TRBJ2-7, with 9 bases lining up with TRBD1. Germline CDR1 and CDR2: MNHNS and SASEGT. V lost 4 bases to trimming and J lost 4 bases; unmatched junction nucleotides: 2. The length of the CDR3 is 13 residues. The CDR3 loop is CASSAGTGYEQYF. CDR3 coding DNA: TGTGCCAGCAGTGCCGGGACAGGGTACGAGCAGTACTTC.

The rearrangement links TRBV24-1 to TRBJ1-2; TRBD1 is a possible D gene (5 bases). Germline assignment: CDR1 KGHDR and CDR2 SFDVKD. V lost 4 bases and J lost 3, with 20 bases in between. The CDR3 length is 17 residues. This CDR3 reads CATSENPTAPSYYGYTF. The CDR3, as DNA: TGTGCCACCAGTGAGAACCCGACAGCGCCTAGTTACTATGGCTACACCTTC.

J is TRBJ1-6 and V is TRBV28; 10 bases match TRBD1. This CDR3 has 15 amino acids. CDR1 is MDHEN and CDR2 is SYDVKM in the germline V gene. With 5 bases clipped from V and 9 bases from J, the junction kept 7 bases outside the gene matches. CDR3 sequence: CASSPRDRGISPLHF. The CDR3 coding sequence is TGTGCCAGCAGTCCTAGGGACAGGGGTATTTCACCCCTCCACTTT. Combining the CDR3 with reference TRBV28 and TRBJ1-6 gives the whole variable domain DVKVTQSSRYLVKRTGEKVFLECVQDMDHENMFWYRQDPGLGLRLIYFSYDVKMKEKGDIPEGYSVSREKKERFSLILESASTNQTSMYLCASSPRDRGISPLHFGNGTRLTVT.

This chain uses TRBV5-1 with TRBJ2-1; D not resolved. CDR1 and CDR2 from the germline V gene are SGHRS and YFSETQ. Trimming left V 0 bases short and J 2 bases short, with 9 bases between. The CDR3 has 15 residues. This CDR3 reads CASSLERSAYNEQFF. CDR3 nucleotide sequence: TGCGCCAGCAGCTTGGAAAGATCAGCCTACAATGAGCAGTTCTTC.

CDR3 coding DNA: TGTGCCAGCAGCTTAGTCTCAGGGAACTATGGCTACACCTTC. The encoded protein is CASSLVSGNYGYTF. The V and J genes are TRBV7-9 and TRBJ1-2; maybe TRBD1 (5 bases). Trimming left V 1 base short and J 2 bases short, with 8 bases between. The length of the CDR3 is 14 residues. From germline, CDR1 is SEHNR and CDR2 FQNEAQ (reference sequence).

This clone appeared once. This chain connects TRBV5-6 to TRBJ1-1; D perhaps matches TRBD1 (6 bases). V was pared by 0 bases and J by 3 bases, with 12 bases between. Germline-derived CDR1 and CDR2 are SGHDT and YYEEEE. The CDR3 length is 15 residues. The CDR3 protein is CASSLDGGRDTEAFF. CDR3 in DNA: TGTGCCAGCAGCTTGGATGGGGGCAGGGACACTGAAGCTTTCTTT. Supplemented by reference TRBV5-6 and TRBJ1-1, the full variable domain reads DAGVTQSPTHLIKTRGQQVTLRCSPKSGHDTVSWYQQALGQGPQFIFQYYEEEERQRGNFPDRFSGHQFPNYSSELNVNALLLGDSALYLCASSLDGGRDTEAFFGQGTRLTVV.

This clone has just one count. The chain joins TRBV5-1 to TRBJ2-3; 10 bases map to TRBD2. After removal of 4 bases from V and 2 bases from J, the junction contained 7 bases not matched to a gene. The CDR3 consists of 16 residues. Germline values: CDR1 SGHRS, CDR2 YFSETQ. This CDR3 reads CASSAGTSETTDTQYF. In DNA form, the CDR3 reads TGCGCCAGCAGCGCCGGGACTAGCGAAACCACAGATACGCAGTATTTT.

This chain links TRBV6-5 with TRBJ2-7; TRBD1 matches 8 bases. CDR1 is MNHEY, CDR2 SVGAGI, per germline. Unmatched junction bases numbered 11, after V lost 7 bases and J lost 3 bases. This CDR3 comprises 15 residues. The chain's CDR3 is CASTRTGGFIYEQYF. The CDR3 region has the DNA TGTGCCAGCACCCGAACAGGGGGTTTCATCTACGAGCAGTACTTC.

This sequence joins TRBV6-5 and TRBJ2-1; 7 bases line up with TRBD2. J lost 6 bases, V lost 6 bases, and 11 bases had no gene match. Germline assignment: CDR1 MNHEY and CDR2 SVGAGI. The CDR3 contains 15 residues. DNA of the CDR3: TGTGCCAGCAGCTCACTAAGCGGGGCCGTCAATGAGCAGTTCTTC. Amino acid sequence: CASSSLSGAVNEQFF.

As regards this clone: Distinct nucleotide sequences in the sample also encode this CDR3. The chain is built from TRBV5-1 and TRBJ2-7; 10 positions match TRBD1. From germline, CDR1 is SGHRS and CDR2 YFSETQ. The J segment lost 2 bases and the V segment lost 4 bases, leaving 3 bases of the junction unmatched. This CDR3 contains 14 residues. The CDR3, as DNA: TGCGCCAGCAGCCTTGGACAGGGGGCCTACGAGCAGTACTTC. Translating it yields CASSLGQGAYEQYF.

The chain links TRBV2 to TRBJ2-7, with TRBD2 matching over 9 bases. J was trimmed by 2 bases and V by 4 bases; bases with no gene match: 9. The CDR3 extends over 16 amino acids. From germline, CDR1 is SNHLY and CDR2 FYNNEI. In nucleotides, the CDR3 is TGTGCCAGCAGTGTTGAGACTGGCGGGAGGGCCTACGAGCAGTACTTC. Amino acids: CASSVETGGRAYEQYF.

The chain couples TRBV6-5 to TRBJ2-5; 7 positions agree with TRBD1. CDR3 length: 13 amino acids. Germline assignment: CDR1 MNHEY and CDR2 SVGAGI. The junction had 9 bases not matched to a gene; V was cut back by 7 bases and J by 7 bases. CDR3 sequence: CASNKDRSGTQYF. The CDR3 bases are TGTGCCAGCAACAAGGACAGGTCGGGGACCCAGTACTTC.

In this sample, this clone turned up once. V is TRBV7-9 and J is TRBJ1-5, with D maybe TRBD1 (6 bases). Deletions cut 4 bases from V and 4 bases from J, with 11 bases between. Germline CDR1 reads SEHNR; CDR2 reads FQNEAQ (reference sequence). There are 14 residues in the CDR3. CDR3 nucleotides: TGTGCCAGCAGCTCGACAGGTAAAAATCAGCCCCAGCATTTT. Its protein product is CASSSTGKNQPQHF.

V gene TRBV24-1 combines with J gene TRBJ1-1; TRBD1 might be the D (6 bases). The CDR3 sequence is 13 residues long. Trimming removed 11 bases from V and 4 bases from J, with 16 bases in between. CDR1 is KGHDR, CDR2 SFDVKD, per germline. CDR3 region: CANPYRVGTEAFF. DNA of the CDR3: TGTGCCAACCCTTACAGGGTCGGCACTGAAGCTTTCTTT.

The chain carries TRBV6-6 and TRBJ1-4; D remains unclear. The V end was cut by 2 bases, the J end by 0 bases, with 7 bases between. This CDR3 spans 15 amino acids. Per germline, CDR1 MNHNY and CDR2 SVGAGI (reference sequence). CDR3 region: CASSYLYATNEKLFF. In DNA, the CDR3 is TGTGCCAGCAGTTACCTGTATGCAACTAATGAAAAACTGTTTTTT.

The V call is TRBV7-9, the J call TRBJ1-6, with TRBD1 as a possible D gene (5 bases). The germline gives CDR1 SEHNR, CDR2 FQNEAQ (reference sequence). V shed 5 bases and J shed 5 bases, with 13 bases lying between them. The CDR3 loop spans 15 amino acids. The CDR3, as DNA: TGTGCCAGCAGCATAGAGGGACTGAATAATTCACCCCTCCACTTT. Translation: CASSIEGLNNSPLHF.

This chain links TRBV5-4 with TRBJ2-3; 10 nucleotides align to TRBD2. Germline CDR1 SGHNT, CDR2 YYREEE (reference sequence). J gave up 3 bases and V 5 bases, and 3 bases lay outside the gene matches. This CDR3 spans 14 amino acids. CDR3: CASRPLAGTDTQYF. The CDR3 coding sequence is TGTGCCAGCAGACCACTAGCGGGGACAGATACGCAGTATTTT.

The rearrangement joins TRBV18 to TRBJ1-2; no clear D. This CDR3 contains 14 residues. The germline V and J ends were trimmed by 0 bases and 2 bases, with 7 bases remaining between them. Germline loops: CDR1 KGHSH, CDR2 LQKENI. CDR3 DNA sequence: TGTGCCAGCTCACCACCGACACTCAACTATGGCTACACCTTC. This encodes CASSPPTLNYGYTF.